These T cell receptor beta chains were read from a single sample in a study of regulatory T cells in long-lasting Graves disease. TCRdb processed the multiplex PCR reads anew with MiXCR; each CDR3 protein has one entry. The sample consists of 350,000 to 450,000 distinct CDR3 sequences, around 11% of them appearing once. The same sample was also used in a study of T cells in Graves' hyperthyroidism and ophthalmopathy.

The specimen was peripheral blood mononuclear cells (PBMCs), collected at new diagnosis, from a patient treated with antithyroid drugs. The receptors stem from a woman between 18 and 29 years old with Graves disease. CDR3s include the opening cysteine and the closing phenylalanine or tryptophan. The order of the fields is V gene, CDR3 protein.

v_gene: TRBV29-1
CDR3aa: CSVEDHGPAGGAFF

v_gene: TRBV5-1
CDR3aa: CASSYMRKGGYTEAFF

v_gene: TRBV20-1
CDR3aa: CSADSYEQYF

v_gene: TRBV27
CDR3aa: CASSPDRGLKYGELFF

v_gene: TRBV20-1
CDR3aa: CSASRPLGRETQYF

v_gene: TRBV24-1
CDR3aa: CATSPSSGGKNIQYF

v_gene: TRBV6-5
CDR3aa: CASSYSRSSADTQYF

v_gene: TRBV29-1
CDR3aa: CSVAAESRTQWTQYF

v_gene: TRBV9
CDR3aa: CASSPSIANPYNEQFF

v_gene: TRBV7-9
CDR3aa: CASSLARGAYNEQFF

v_gene: TRBV28
CDR3aa: CASSLQGSGNQPQHF

v_gene: TRBV4-3
CDR3aa: CASSQEREFEAFF

v_gene: TRBV20-1
CDR3aa: CSASNEGDTQYF

v_gene: TRBV20-1
CDR3aa: CSARVGHLNTEAFF

v_gene: TRBV5-1
CDR3aa: CASMGQGLGGYTF

v_gene: TRBV27
CDR3aa: CASSFQGYMNTEAFF

v_gene: TRBV25-1
CDR3aa: CASSVRLGEKLFF

v_gene: TRBV6-1
CDR3aa: CASSNRVDEQFF

v_gene: TRBV20-1
CDR3aa: CSARDMGLEQYF

v_gene: TRBV12-3/TRBV12-4
CDR3aa: CASRDDSSEQYF

v_gene: TRBV30
CDR3aa: CAWSVPGLRKLTF

v_gene: TRBV9
CDR3aa: CAGSALLAVAKNIQYF

v_gene: TRBV3-1
CDR3aa: CASRSVASEMALHF

v_gene: TRBV6-1
CDR3aa: CATGTGQISTDTQYF

v_gene: TRBV7-3
CDR3aa: CASSLTGLETQYF

v_gene: TRBV15
CDR3aa: CATSRDPGGSLAFF

v_gene: TRBV7-9
CDR3aa: CASSPTRDTEAFF

v_gene: TRBV10-3
CDR3aa: CAISESGQGYETQYF

v_gene: TRBV2
CDR3aa: CASSRGLASGANVLTF

v_gene: TRBV30
CDR3aa: CAWMHRGPNYGYTF

v_gene: TRBV12-3/TRBV12-4
CDR3aa: CASSLVGGGASDTQYF

v_gene: TRBV4-1
CDR3aa: CASSQLSIAGLAGANVLTF

v_gene: TRBV6-1
CDR3aa: CASSPDRARQPQHF

v_gene: TRBV6-2/TRBV6-3
CDR3aa: CASSFPNYEQFF

v_gene: TRBV6-2/TRBV6-3
CDR3aa: CASSKGQGGHNEQFF

v_gene: TRBV5-1
CDR3aa: CASSWAQGTSFNEQFF

v_gene: TRBV24-1
CDR3aa: CATSDSRGPDTQYF